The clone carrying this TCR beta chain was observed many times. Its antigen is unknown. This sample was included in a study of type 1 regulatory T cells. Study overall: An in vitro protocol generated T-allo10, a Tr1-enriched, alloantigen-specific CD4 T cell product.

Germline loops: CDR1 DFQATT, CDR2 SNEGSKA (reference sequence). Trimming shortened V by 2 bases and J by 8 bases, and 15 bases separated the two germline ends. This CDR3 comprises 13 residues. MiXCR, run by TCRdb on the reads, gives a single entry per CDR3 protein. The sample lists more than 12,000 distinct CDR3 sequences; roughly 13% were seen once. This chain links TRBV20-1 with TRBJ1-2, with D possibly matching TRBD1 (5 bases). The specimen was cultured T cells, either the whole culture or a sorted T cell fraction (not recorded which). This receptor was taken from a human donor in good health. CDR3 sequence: CSARRQGKDGYTF. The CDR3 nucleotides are TGCAGTGCTAGAAGGCAGGGAAAAGACGGCTACACCTTC.